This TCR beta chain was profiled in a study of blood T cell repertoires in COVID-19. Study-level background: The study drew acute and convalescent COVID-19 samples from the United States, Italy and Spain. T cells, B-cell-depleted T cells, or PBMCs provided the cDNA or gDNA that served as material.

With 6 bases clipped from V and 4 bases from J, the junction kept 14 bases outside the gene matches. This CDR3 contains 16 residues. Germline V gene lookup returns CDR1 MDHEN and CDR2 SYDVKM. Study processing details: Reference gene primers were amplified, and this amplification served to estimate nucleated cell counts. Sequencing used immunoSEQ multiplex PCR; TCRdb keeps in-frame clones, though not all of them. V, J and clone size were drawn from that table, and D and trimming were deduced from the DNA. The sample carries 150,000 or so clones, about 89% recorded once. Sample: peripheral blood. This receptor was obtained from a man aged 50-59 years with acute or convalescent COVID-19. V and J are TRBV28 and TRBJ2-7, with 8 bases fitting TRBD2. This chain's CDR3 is CASSPAGAGEGYEQYF. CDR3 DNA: TGTGCCAGCAGCCCCGCTGGAGCGGGAGAAGGTTACGAGCAGTACTTC.